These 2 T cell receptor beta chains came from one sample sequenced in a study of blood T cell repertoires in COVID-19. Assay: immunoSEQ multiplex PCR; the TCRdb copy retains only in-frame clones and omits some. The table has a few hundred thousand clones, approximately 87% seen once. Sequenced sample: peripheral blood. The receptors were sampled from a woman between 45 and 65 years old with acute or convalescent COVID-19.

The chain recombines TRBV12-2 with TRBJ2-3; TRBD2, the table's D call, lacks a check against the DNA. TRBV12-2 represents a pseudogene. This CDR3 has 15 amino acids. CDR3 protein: CASRFQKTSTDTQYF. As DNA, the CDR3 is TGTGCAAGTCGCTTTCAGAAGACTAGCACAGATACGCAGTATTTT.

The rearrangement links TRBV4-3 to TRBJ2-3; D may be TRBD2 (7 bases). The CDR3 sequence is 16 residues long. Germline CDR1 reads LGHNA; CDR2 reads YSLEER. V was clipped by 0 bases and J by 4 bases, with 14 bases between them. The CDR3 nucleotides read TGCGCCAGCAGCCAAGAGTACGGGGGGCCCGCAGATACGCAGTATTTT. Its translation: CASSQEYGGPADTQYF.